Listed here is a single TCR beta chain. The antigen remains undetermined. V lost 5 bases and J lost 0; bases outside the gene matches: 12. Germline CDR1 and CDR2: SGHTA and FQGNSA. The CDR3 is 18 amino acids. This sample was taken from a study of T cell responses to AZD1222 COVID-19 vaccine. Broader study findings: Recipients of AZD1222 seropositive at baseline numbered only 5 or 6.

Generated by immunoSEQ multiplex PCR, the TCRdb table keeps only in-frame clones and is missing some. Of about 78,000 clones listed, around 90% are singletons. Sequencing used peripheral blood, obtained on day 0 of MenACWY control vaccination. The TCR was taken from an adult in good health. The rearrangement uses TRBV7-2 and TRBJ1-2; 10 positions agree with TRBD1. DNA for the CDR3: TGTGCCAGCAGCCACCAGACAGGGGGCACCCTACCTAACTATGGCTACACCTTC. Residues: CASSHQTGGTLPNYGYTF.